The 5 T cell receptor beta chains presented below share a single source sample, sequenced in a study of blood T cells in healthy people across ages. The authors ran a second PCR of 7 to 11 cycles using a sample-barcoded 5' primer and a J-beta primer mix. TCRdb independently ran MiXCR on the 5' RACE reads; one entry per CDR3 protein. The sample holds about 1.6 million distinct CDR3 sequences; roughly 30% are singletons and the top ten take about 11%. Material: blood. The receptors here all came from a woman aged 25-40 years in good health.

The V and J genes are TRBV9 and TRBJ2-2, with unresolved D. The CDR3 extends over 16 amino acids. The V gene's germline CDR1 is SGDLS and CDR2 YYNGEE. Trimming took 4 bases from V and 3 from J, leaving 16 bases between them. DNA for the CDR3: TGTGCCAGCAGCTCTGAAGGGAACGGGTACACCGGGGAGCTGTTTTTT. It codes for CASSSEGNGYTGELFF.

This clonotype appeared a few times. The chain carries TRBV20-1 and TRBJ1-2; 10 bases agree with TRBD1. V shed 6 bases, J shed 3 bases, and the junction held 10 bases outside the gene matches. The length of the CDR3 is 15 residues. The germline CDR1 and CDR2 sequences are DFQATT and SNEGSKA (reference sequence). The CDR3 here is CSAPSRQGADYGYTF. DNA for the CDR3: TGCAGTGCCCCATCCCGACAGGGGGCGGACTATGGCTACACCTTC.

The CDR3 sequence is CASNTANSYEQYF. CDR3 DNA sequence: TGTGCCAGCAATACGGCCAACTCCTACGAGCAGTACTTC. The V call is TRBV28, the J call TRBJ2-7; D call uncertain. Germline CDR1 is MDHEN and CDR2 is SYDVKM. With 7 bases removed from V and 0 bases from J, the gap between germline ends came to 10 bases. The CDR3 sequence is 13 residues long. The full variable domain, completed using reference TRBV28 and TRBJ2-7, is DVKVTQSSRYLVKRTGEKVFLECVQDMDHENMFWYRQDPGLGLRLIYFSYDVKMKEKGDIPEGYSVSREKKERFSLILESASTNQTSMYLCASNTANSYEQYFGPGTRLTVT.

The chain employs TRBV12-3 or TRBV12-4 and TRBJ2-7, with 7 bases lining up with TRBD2. The CDR3 extends over 13 amino acids. With V trimmed by 6 bases and J by 5 bases, 7 bases remained unmatched. The DNA for the CDR3 is TGTGCCAGCAGGGCGCGGACTAGGAACGAGCAGTACTTC. This encodes CASRARTRNEQYF.

This clonotype was detected only a few times. The V call is TRBV15, the J call TRBJ1-2; D might be TRBD1 (6 bases). Trimming shortened V by 0 bases and J by 2 bases, and 10 bases separated the two germline ends. In germline, CDR1 is LNHNV, CDR2 YYDKDF (reference sequence). The CDR3 is 15 residues long. The CDR3 reads CATSRDRGGNYGYTF. The CDR3 DNA sequence: TGTGCCACCAGCAGAGATCGCGGGGGCAACTATGGCTACACCTTC. The whole variable domain, filled in from reference TRBV15 and TRBJ1-2, reads DAMVIQNPRYQVTQFGKPVTLSCSQTLNHNVMYWYQQKSSQAPKLLFHYYDKDFNNEADTPDNFQSRRPNTSFCFLDIRSPGLGDTAMYLCATSRDRGGNYGYTFGSGTRLTVV.